The 31 T cell receptor beta chains listed next were all sequenced from one sample in a study of blood T cell repertoires in COVID-19. Assay used: immunoSEQ multiplex PCR; TCRdb lists only in-frame clones, some missing. The table lists over 450,000 clones, roughly 89% of them singletons, with over 0.7% in the top ten. The sequenced sample was peripheral blood. These receptors all come from a man aged 18-30 years with COVID-19, enrolled during active disease.

J is TRBJ2-7 and V is TRBV19, with D uncertain. V lost 5 bases and J 3 bases, leaving 17 bases between the germline ends. The CDR3 is made up of 15 amino acids. CDR1 LNHDA and CDR2 SQIVND come from the germline V gene (reference sequence). CDR3 residues: CASSLSTSLGYEQYF. The CDR3 DNA follows: TGTGCCAGTAGTCTATCGACTTCGCTTGGCTACGAGCAGTACTTC.

This chain uses TRBV6-5 with TRBJ2-5, with 7 bases aligning to TRBD2. CDR1 is MNHEY, CDR2 SVGAGI, per germline. This CDR3 contains 13 residues. V shed 5 bases and J 6 bases; nucleotides not matched to a gene: 6. The CDR3 loop reads CASSISGTKTQYF. CDR3 sequence (DNA): TGTGCCAGCAGTATCAGCGGGACGAAGACCCAGTACTTC.

This chain links TRBV7-8 with TRBJ2-7; D is perhaps TRBD2 (6 bases). This CDR3 comprises 15 residues. V lost 4 bases and J 0 bases, leaving 13 bases between the germline ends. The V gene's germline CDR1 is SGHVS and CDR2 FQNEAQ. CDR3 sequence reads: CASSSRRLVSYEQYF. In DNA, the CDR3 is TGTGCCAGCAGCTCCCGACGACTAGTCTCCTACGAGCAGTACTTC.

This chain connects TRBV5-1 to TRBJ2-7; TRBD2 is a possible D gene (5 bases). CDR3 length equals 13 residues. V lost 0 bases and J 6 bases, leaving 10 bases between the germline ends. Germline CDR1 SGHRS, CDR2 YFSETQ. CDR3 bases: TGCGCCAGCAGCTTGGATAGAGGGCTCGAGCAGTACTTC. This codes for CASSLDRGLEQYF.

This clone was seen once. The chain's CDR3 is CASSQYRGLSYNSPLHF. DNA for the CDR3: TGTGCCAGCAGCCAGTACAGGGGTTTATCCTATAATTCACCCCTCCACTTT. V is TRBV14 and J is TRBJ1-6, with 7 bases lining up with TRBD1. The CDR3 spans 17 residues. V dropped 3 bases and J dropped 1; count of bases not matched to a gene: 6. Germline CDR1 SGHDN, CDR2 FVKESK.

The chain joins TRBV15 to TRBJ2-5, with 7 bases that match TRBD1. The CDR3 sequence is 16 residues long. Trimming took 3 bases from V and 0 from J; bases not matched to a gene: 7. Germline V gene lookup returns CDR1 LNHNV and CDR2 YYDKDF (reference sequence). The CDR3 DNA reads as TGTGCCACCAGCAGGGGACAGACTTCGTACCAAGAGACCCAGTACTTC. Its translation is CATSRGQTSYQETQYF.

The V and J genes are TRBV1 and TRBJ1-4; no check of the table's D call, TRBD1, against the DNA was made. TRBV1 is a recognized pseudogene. This CDR3 is built from 14 residues. The CDR3 nucleotides read TGCACCAGCAGCCAGGGTAGGGGGTGTGAAAAACTGTTTTTT. Translated, it gives CTSSQGRGCEKLFF.

Points on this clone: Different DNA sequences within this sample yield the same CDR3. This chain links TRBV5-1 with TRBJ2-2; the match to TRBD2 covers 8 bases. The V gene end was trimmed by 0 bases and the J gene end by 2 bases; junction bases not matched to a gene: 0. The length of the CDR3 is 15 residues. Germline CDR1 reads SGHRS; CDR2 reads YFSETQ. In DNA, the CDR3 is TGCGCCAGCAGCTTGGTAGCGGGAAACACCGGGGAGCTGTTTTTT. Its protein product is CASSLVAGNTGELFF.

This clone was observed once. Distinct nucleotide sequences in the sample also encode this CDR3. The CDR3: CATSSGYNEQFF. The DNA of the CDR3 is TGTGCCACCTCATCCGGGTACAATGAGCAGTTCTTC. This chain uses TRBV24-1 with TRBJ2-1; D is unresolved. The CDR3 contains 12 residues. CDR1 is KGHDR, CDR2 SFDVKD, per germline. Deletions cut 9 bases from V and 4 bases from J, with 9 bases between.

The V call is TRBV11-2, the J call TRBJ2-7; possibly TRBD2 for D (6 bases). From germline, CDR1 is SGHAT and CDR2 FQNNGV. The CDR3 has 15 residues. V was shortened by 2 bases and J by 1 base, with 12 bases between the two germline ends. Here the CDR3 reads CASSLSDGRSYEQYF. The CDR3 DNA follows: TGTGCCAGCAGCTTAAGTGACGGGAGATCCTACGAGCAGTACTTC.

This rearrangement joins TRBV6-2 or TRBV6-3 to TRBJ2-1; possibly TRBD1 for D (6 bases). Trimming removed 6 bases at V and 6 bases at J, with 18 bases between. The CDR3 is 15 amino acids. Looked up from germline, CDR1 is MNHEY and CDR2 is SVGEGT. The CDR3 DNA follows: TGTGCCAGCAGCTTTACAGGGCTTTCCGGCAATGAGCAGTTCTTC. This gives the protein CASSFTGLSGNEQFF.

V is TRBV5-5 and J is TRBJ2-6; D unclear. CDR1 is SGHKS and CDR2 is YYEKEE in the germline V gene (reference sequence). The V end lost 2 bases, the J end lost 0 bases, and 12 bases lay between the germline ends. The CDR3 sequence is 17 residues long. This chain's CDR3 is CASSFETRSSGANVLTF. CDR3 nucleotides: TGTGCCAGCAGCTTCGAAACCCGGAGCTCTGGGGCCAACGTCCTGACTTTC.

CDR3 nucleotides: TGTGCCACCAGTGGGAGGACAGGGTACGAGCAGTACTTC. Translation: CATSGRTGYEQYF. This chain links TRBV24-1 with TRBJ2-7, with 8 bases fitting TRBD1. The CDR3 covers 13 residues. From germline, CDR1 is KGHDR and CDR2 SFDVKD. V shed 5 bases, J shed 4 bases, and the junction held 3 bases outside the gene matches.

The chain links TRBV19 to TRBJ2-7; D call uncertain. The CDR3 covers 15 residues. V was shortened by 4 bases and J by 3 bases, with 16 bases between the two germline ends. Germline V gene lookup returns CDR1 LNHDA and CDR2 SQIVND (reference sequence). Here the CDR3 reads CASSNSPSPGYEQYF. For the CDR3, the DNA is TGTGCCAGTAGTAACTCCCCCTCGCCAGGCTACGAGCAGTACTTC.

V and J are TRBV7-2 and TRBJ1-5; 7 bases line up with TRBD1. CDR1 is SGHTA and CDR2 is FQGNSA in the germline V gene. The CDR3 has 15 amino acids. Trimming took 4 bases from V and 5 from J; bases not matched to a gene: 8. CDR3 in amino acids: CASSSIDRDDQPQHF. DNA of the CDR3: TGTGCCAGCAGCTCCATTGACAGGGACGATCAGCCCCAGCATTTT.

CDR3 in amino acids: CASSFSGTNEKLFF. The DNA for the CDR3 is TGTGCCAGCAGCTTTAGTGGAACTAATGAAAAACTGTTTTTT. The chain has TRBV5-5 and TRBJ1-4; D unclear. V was trimmed by 2 bases and J by 1 base, leaving 6 bases between them. Germline V gene lookup returns CDR1 SGHKS and CDR2 YYEKEE (reference sequence). The CDR3 runs 14 residues.

Here the CDR3 reads CASRPGESAYEQYF. The DNA for the CDR3 is TGTGCCAGCAGACCTGGAGAATCTGCCTACGAGCAGTACTTC. The rearrangement uses TRBV27 and TRBJ2-7; no clear D gene. This CDR3 comprises 14 residues. Germline-derived CDR1 and CDR2 are MNHEY and SMNVEV (reference sequence). V lost 6 bases and J 2 bases, leaving 14 bases between the germline ends.

The rearrangement joins TRBV5-4 to TRBJ2-2, with 7 bases that match TRBD2. The CDR3 spans 15 residues. The germline gives CDR1 SGHNT, CDR2 YYREEE (reference sequence). Trimming at V came to 0 bases and at J to 3 bases, leaving 2 bases not matched to a gene. CDR3 protein: CASSLGTSDTGELFF. CDR3 nucleotide sequence: TGTGCCAGCAGCTTGGGAACTAGCGACACCGGGGAGCTGTTTTTT.

The V and J genes are TRBV19 and TRBJ1-2; a weak D match, TRBD1 (6 bases). Trimming left V 4 bases short and J 4 bases short, with 10 bases between. CDR1 is LNHDA and CDR2 is SQIVND in the germline V gene (reference sequence). The CDR3 is 13 residues long. The CDR3 spells CASSRQGTYGYTF. The CDR3 DNA reads as TGTGCCAGTAGTAGGCAGGGGACCTATGGCTACACCTTC.

This clone appeared once. This chain connects TRBV9 to TRBJ1-3; TRBD1 might be the D (6 bases). Trimming shortened V by 4 bases and J by 4 bases, and 15 bases separated the two germline ends. Germline assignment: CDR1 SGDLS and CDR2 YYNGEE. This CDR3 has 15 amino acids. CDR3: CASSQEQGRGNTIYF. The DNA for the CDR3 is TGTGCCAGCAGCCAGGAACAGGGACGGGGAAACACCATATATTTT.

This chain uses TRBV15 with TRBJ1-6; 10 bases align to TRBD1. With V trimmed by 3 bases and J by 2 bases, 4 bases remained unmatched. The CDR3 runs to 17 residues. Germline CDR1 reads LNHNV; CDR2 reads YYDKDF (reference sequence). The DNA for the CDR3 is TGTGCCACCAGCAGCCCGGGACAGGGGCCCTATAATTCACCCCTCCACTTT. This translates into CATSSPGQGPYNSPLHF.

The V call is TRBV6-6, the J call TRBJ2-5; the match to TRBD2 covers 14 bases. The ends lost 6 bases at V and 2 bases at J; junction bases unmatched: 5. The CDR3 consists of 16 residues. Per the germline V gene, CDR1 is MNHNY and CDR2 is SVGAGI (reference sequence). In DNA form, the CDR3 reads TGTGCCAGCAGACCTTGGACTAGCGGGGGGCAAGAGACCCAGTACTTC. Protein: CASRPWTSGGQETQYF.

Worth noting for this clone: At one boundary the junction diverges from the germline segment, which might be a read error. The chain couples TRBV5-1 to TRBJ2-7, with 7 bases identical to TRBD1. This CDR3 comprises 11 residues. Germline loops: CDR1 SGHRS, CDR2 YFSETQ. The CDR3 spells CASSKGQDAVF. CDR3 coding DNA: TGCGCCAGCAGCAAAGGACAGGATGCCGTCTTC.

The chain links TRBV15 to TRBJ2-3; a possible D gene is TRBD2 (5 bases). Deletions cut 4 bases from V and 0 bases from J, with 11 bases between. The CDR3 has 15 residues. From germline, CDR1 is LNHNV and CDR2 YYDKDF (reference sequence). CDR3 sequence reads: CATSKDWASTDTQYF. CDR3 DNA: TGTGCCACCAGCAAGGACTGGGCGAGCACAGATACGCAGTATTTT.

The chain joins TRBV4-1 to TRBJ2-1; 11 positions agree with TRBD2. The CDR3 has 16 residues. Trimming at V came to 0 bases and at J to 7 bases, leaving 5 bases not matched to a gene. Per germline, CDR1 MGHRA and CDR2 YSYEKL. CDR3: CASSQDRASGRNEQFF. CDR3 bases: TGCGCCAGCAGCCAAGATCGAGCTAGCGGGAGGAATGAGCAGTTCTTC.

This rearrangement joins TRBV7-2 to TRBJ2-5; D possibly corresponds to TRBD1 (5 bases). This CDR3 contains 13 residues. The germline V and J ends were trimmed by 4 bases and 4 bases, with 10 bases remaining between them. The germline CDR1 and CDR2 sequences are SGHTA and FQGNSA. CDR3 nucleotides: TGTGCCAGCAGCTCGACAGTGGGAGAGACCCAGTACTTC. This sequence encodes CASSSTVGETQYF.

The chain joins TRBV19 to TRBJ2-7; TRBD2 is a possible D gene (5 bases). Trimming took off 4 bases at V and 0 bases at J, with 7 bases between the two ends. Germline V gives CDR1 LNHDA, CDR2 SQIVND (reference sequence). The CDR3 spans 13 residues. CDR3 residues: CASSSGYSYEQYF. The CDR3 DNA sequence: TGTGCCAGTAGTAGCGGGTACTCCTACGAGCAGTACTTC. Full variable domain (outside the CDR3, taken from reference TRBV19 and TRBJ2-7): DGGITQSPKYLFRKEGQNVTLSCEQNLNHDAMYWYRQDPGQGLRLIYYSQIVNDFQKGDIAEGYSVSREKKESFPLTVTSAQKNPTAFYLCASSSGYSYEQYFGPGTRLTVT.

V and J are TRBV7-9 and TRBJ2-1, with a weak D call TRBD1 (6 bases). Germline values: CDR1 SEHNR, CDR2 FQNEAQ (reference sequence). The CDR3 loop spans 16 amino acids. V shed 5 bases and J shed 3 bases, with 17 bases lying between them. The CDR3 DNA reads as TGTGCCAGCAGCGTTGGGGATGCAGGGGTCTACAATGAGCAGTTCTTC. It yields the protein CASSVGDAGVYNEQFF.

This clone was picked up a small number of times. The rearrangement uses TRBV28 and TRBJ2-7; maybe TRBD1 (6 bases). Trimming left V 3 bases short and J 4 bases short, with 22 bases between. Germline CDR1 reads MDHEN; CDR2 reads SYDVKM. This CDR3 has 17 residues. The CDR3 spells CASSFITSDSTGYEQYF. For the CDR3, the DNA is TGTGCCAGCAGTTTTATAACGTCGGACAGTACCGGATACGAGCAGTACTTC.

V is TRBV4-2 and J is TRBJ1-2; D not resolved. V was clipped by 0 bases and J by 8 bases, with 10 bases between them. The CDR3 length is 13 residues. From germline, CDR1 is LGHNA and CDR2 YNFKEQ. CDR3 in amino acids: CASSQDGSRGYTF. CDR3 nucleotide sequence: TGTGCCAGCAGCCAAGATGGAAGCAGGGGCTACACCTTC.

The rearrangement uses TRBV15 and TRBJ1-5, with D perhaps matching TRBD1 (6 bases). The V and J ends lost 1 base and 2 bases respectively, with 15 bases between them. The CDR3 is 17 residues long. Per the germline V gene, CDR1 is LNHNV and CDR2 is YYDKDF (reference sequence). CDR3 sequence (DNA): TGTGCCACCAGCAGAGGGACAGCCAGAGGGGGCAATCAGCCCCAGCATTTT. This codes for CATSRGTARGGNQPQHF.